This T cell receptor beta chain emerged from a study of shared T cell receptors in the human thymus. Data came from immunoSEQ multiplex PCR; TCRdb stores just in-frame clones and leaves some out. This repertoire shows 500,000 to 850,000 clones, around 87% found once; its top ten account for roughly 0.0094%. The germline CDR1 and CDR2 sequences are MNHEY and SVGAGI. Trimming took off 2 bases at V and 1 base at J, with 5 bases between the two ends. CDR3 length equals 14 residues. The sample was also linked to a second study, of human thymus T cells. That investigation notes: Donor material was obtained from healthy Finnish infants undergoing corrective surgery for congenital heart defects. The study used thymus tissue resected during corrective heart surgery. V and J genes seemed to be used with bias in thymic and blood repertoires. Related research described thymic repertoires that were highly overlapping among unrelated individuals.

This receptor was identified in a boy younger than two with a congenital heart defect. The sample was thymocytes. V is TRBV6-5 and J is TRBJ2-2; D unresolved. CDR3 DNA sequence: TGTGCCAGCAGTTACGAGAGGAACACCGGGGAGCTGTTTTTT. Its translation is CASSYERNTGELFF.